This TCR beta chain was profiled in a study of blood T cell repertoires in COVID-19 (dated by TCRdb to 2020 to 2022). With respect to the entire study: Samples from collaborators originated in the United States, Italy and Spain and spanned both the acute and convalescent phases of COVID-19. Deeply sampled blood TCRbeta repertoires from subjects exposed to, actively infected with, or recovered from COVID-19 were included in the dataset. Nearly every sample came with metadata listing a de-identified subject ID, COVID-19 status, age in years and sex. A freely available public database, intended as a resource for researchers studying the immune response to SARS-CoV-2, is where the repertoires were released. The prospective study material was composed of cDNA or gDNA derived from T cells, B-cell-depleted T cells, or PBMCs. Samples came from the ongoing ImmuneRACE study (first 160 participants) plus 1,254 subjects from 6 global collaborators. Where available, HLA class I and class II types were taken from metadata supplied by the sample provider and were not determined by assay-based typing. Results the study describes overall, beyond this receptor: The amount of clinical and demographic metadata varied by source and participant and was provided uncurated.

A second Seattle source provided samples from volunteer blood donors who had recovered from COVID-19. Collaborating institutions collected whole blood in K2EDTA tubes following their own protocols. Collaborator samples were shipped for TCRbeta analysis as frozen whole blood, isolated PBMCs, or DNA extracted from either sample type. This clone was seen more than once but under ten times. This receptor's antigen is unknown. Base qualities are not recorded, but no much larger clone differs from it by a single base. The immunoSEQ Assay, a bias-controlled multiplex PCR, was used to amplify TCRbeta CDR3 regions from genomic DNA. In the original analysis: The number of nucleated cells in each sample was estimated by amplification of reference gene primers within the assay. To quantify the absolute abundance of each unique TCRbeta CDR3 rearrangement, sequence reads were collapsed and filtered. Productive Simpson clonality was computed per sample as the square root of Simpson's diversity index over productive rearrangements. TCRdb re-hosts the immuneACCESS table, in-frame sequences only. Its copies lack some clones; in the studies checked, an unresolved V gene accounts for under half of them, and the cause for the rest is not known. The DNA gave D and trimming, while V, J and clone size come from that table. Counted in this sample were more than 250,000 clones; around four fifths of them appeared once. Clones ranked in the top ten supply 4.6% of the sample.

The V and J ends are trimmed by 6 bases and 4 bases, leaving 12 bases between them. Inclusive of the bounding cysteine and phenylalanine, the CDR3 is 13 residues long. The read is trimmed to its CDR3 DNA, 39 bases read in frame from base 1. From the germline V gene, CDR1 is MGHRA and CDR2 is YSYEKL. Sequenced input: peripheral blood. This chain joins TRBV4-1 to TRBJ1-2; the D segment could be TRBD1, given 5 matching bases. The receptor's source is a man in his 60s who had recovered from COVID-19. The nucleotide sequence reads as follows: TGCGCCAGCAGACCCCTTGACAGCTATGGCTACACCTTC. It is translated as CASRPLDSYGYTF.